This T cell receptor (beta chain) emerged from a study of CXCR3-negative and CXCR3-positive naive CD8 T cells. This CDR3 is built from 14 residues. Germline CDR1 LNHNV, CDR2 YYDKDF (reference sequence). The study made its TRB cDNA libraries by 5' RACE, adding UMI labels. After re-calling the 5' RACE reads, TCRdb lists one entry per CDR3 protein, DNA absent. The sample shows about 130,000 distinct CDR3 sequences, and 0.29% sits with its ten largest clones. The sequence came from a human donor in good health. Some clones in this sample may be carry-over from other donors' samples. Source material: naive CXCR3- CD8+ T cells from blood. Specified subset: CD45RO-CCR7+CD27+CD95- naive CD8+ T cells lacking CXCR3 (TNR3-). The chain recombines TRBV15 with TRBJ1-5. The CDR3 protein is CATSRDRAQQPQHF.